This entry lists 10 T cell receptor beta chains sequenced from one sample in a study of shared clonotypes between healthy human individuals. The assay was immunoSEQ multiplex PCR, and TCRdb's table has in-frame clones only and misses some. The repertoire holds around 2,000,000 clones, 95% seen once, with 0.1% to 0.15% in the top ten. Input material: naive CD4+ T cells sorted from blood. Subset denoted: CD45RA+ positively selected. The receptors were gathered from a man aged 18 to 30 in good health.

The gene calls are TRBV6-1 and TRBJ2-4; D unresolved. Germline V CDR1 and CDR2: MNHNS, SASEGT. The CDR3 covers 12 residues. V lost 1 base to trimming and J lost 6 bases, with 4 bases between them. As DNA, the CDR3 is TGTGCCAGCAGTGAAGTGGTAAACATTCAGTACTTC. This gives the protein CASSEVVNIQYF.

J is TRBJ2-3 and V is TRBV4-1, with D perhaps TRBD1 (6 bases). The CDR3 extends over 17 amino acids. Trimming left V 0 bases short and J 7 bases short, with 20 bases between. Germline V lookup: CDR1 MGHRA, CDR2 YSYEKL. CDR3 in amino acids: CASSQDTTAQGRNTQYF. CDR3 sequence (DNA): TGCGCCAGCAGCCAAGACACCACCGCGCAGGGGCGAAATACGCAGTATTTT.

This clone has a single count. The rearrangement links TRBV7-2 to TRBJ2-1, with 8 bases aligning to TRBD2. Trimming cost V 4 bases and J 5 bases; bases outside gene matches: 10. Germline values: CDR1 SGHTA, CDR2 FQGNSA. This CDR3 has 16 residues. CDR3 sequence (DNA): TGTGCCAGCAGCTCCGGCACGGGAGGGAACCACAATGAGCAGTTCTTC. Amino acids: CASSSGTGGNHNEQFF. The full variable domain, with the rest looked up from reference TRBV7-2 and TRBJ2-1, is GAGVSQSPSNKVTEKGKDVELRCDPISGHTALYWYRQSLGQGLEFLIYFQGNSAPDKSGLPSDRFSAERTGGSVSTLTIQRTQQEDSAVYLCASSSGTGGNHNEQFFGPGTRLTVL.

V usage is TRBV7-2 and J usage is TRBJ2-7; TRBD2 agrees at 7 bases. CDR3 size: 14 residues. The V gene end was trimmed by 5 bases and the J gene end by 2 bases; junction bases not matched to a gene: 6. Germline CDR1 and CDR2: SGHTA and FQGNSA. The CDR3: CASSILGGAYEQYF. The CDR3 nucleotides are TGTGCCAGCAGCATCCTGGGGGGGGCCTACGAGCAGTACTTC.

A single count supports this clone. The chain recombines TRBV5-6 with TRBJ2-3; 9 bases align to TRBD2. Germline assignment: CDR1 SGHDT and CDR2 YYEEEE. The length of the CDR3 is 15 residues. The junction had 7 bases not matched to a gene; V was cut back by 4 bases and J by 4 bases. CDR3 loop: CASSLSGGLADTQYF. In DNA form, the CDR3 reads TGTGCCAGCAGCCTAAGCGGGGGGCTAGCAGATACGCAGTATTTT.

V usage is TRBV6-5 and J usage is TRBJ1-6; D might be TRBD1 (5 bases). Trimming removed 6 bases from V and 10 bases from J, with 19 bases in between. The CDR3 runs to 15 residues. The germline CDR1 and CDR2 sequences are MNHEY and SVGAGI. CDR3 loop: CASRKPGTRESPLHF. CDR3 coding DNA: TGTGCCAGCAGAAAGCCCGGGACCAGGGAATCACCCCTCCACTTT.

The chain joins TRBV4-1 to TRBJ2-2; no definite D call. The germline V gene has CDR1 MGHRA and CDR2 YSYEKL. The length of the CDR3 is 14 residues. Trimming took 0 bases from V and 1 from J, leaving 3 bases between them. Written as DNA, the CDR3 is TGCGCCAGCAGCCAAGATCTGAACACCGGGGAGCTGTTTTTT. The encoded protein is CASSQDLNTGELFF.

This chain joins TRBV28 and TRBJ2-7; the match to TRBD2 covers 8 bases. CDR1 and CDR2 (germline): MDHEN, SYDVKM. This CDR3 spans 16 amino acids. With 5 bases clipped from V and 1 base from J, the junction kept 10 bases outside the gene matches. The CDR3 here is CASSPTPGLVSYEQYF. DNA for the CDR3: TGTGCCAGCAGTCCCACACCGGGACTAGTTTCCTACGAGCAGTACTTC.

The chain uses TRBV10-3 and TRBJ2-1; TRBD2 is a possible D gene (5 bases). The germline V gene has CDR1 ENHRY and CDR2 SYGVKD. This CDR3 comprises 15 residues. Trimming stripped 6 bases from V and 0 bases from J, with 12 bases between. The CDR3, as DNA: TGTGCCATCAGCCTCGAGCGGAGCTCCTACAATGAGCAGTTCTTC. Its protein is CAISLERSSYNEQFF.

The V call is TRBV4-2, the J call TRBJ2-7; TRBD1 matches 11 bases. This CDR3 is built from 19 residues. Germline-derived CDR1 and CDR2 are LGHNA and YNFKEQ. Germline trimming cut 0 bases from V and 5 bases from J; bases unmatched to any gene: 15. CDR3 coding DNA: TGTGCCAGCAGCCAAGATAAACCGCCCGGGACAGGGGGAAAGGACGAGCAGTACTTC. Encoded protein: CASSQDKPPGTGGKDEQYF.